The 18 T cell receptor beta chains below all came from one sample that was sequenced in a study of T-cell memory formation after mild COVID-19. TCRdb re-derived calls from the 5' RACE reads in MiXCR, one entry per CDR3 protein. The sample lists around 200,000 distinct CDR3 sequences, about 22% occurring once. The material sequenced was PBMCs or a T cell subset sorted from them (not recorded which). These receptor sequences come from an adult woman who had mild COVID-19 (a few samples of this study predate the infection). Cell type and time point are not known.

The rearrangement joins TRBV7-6 to TRBJ1-2, with a possible D match to TRBD1 (6 bases). V dropped 5 bases and J dropped 7 bases, with 17 bases sitting between them. CDR1 is SGHVS and CDR2 is FNYEAQ in the germline V gene. The CDR3 sequence is 14 residues long. The CDR3 DNA sequence: TGTGCCAGCAGCAGGACCAGGGGAACTAGTGGCTACACCTTC. Residues: CASSRTRGTSGYTF.

The V gene is TRBV6-2 or TRBV6-3, the J gene TRBJ2-7; 10 bases fit TRBD1. V was clipped by 7 bases and J by 6 bases; unmatched bases: 9. This CDR3 contains 14 residues. The germline V gene has CDR1 MNHEY and CDR2 SVGEGT. The CDR3 coding sequence is TGTGCCAGCACCTTTGGGACAGGGGTCTCCGAGCAGTACTTC. It is translated as CASTFGTGVSEQYF.

This clonotype appeared a few times. The rearrangement joins TRBV15 to TRBJ1-1; tentative D call: TRBD1 (6 bases). Germline CDR1 is LNHNV and CDR2 is YYDKDF (reference sequence). V was clipped by 0 bases and J by 1 base, with 18 bases between them. The CDR3 extends over 18 amino acids. DNA for the CDR3: TGTGCCACCAGCAGAGATCTTGGCCCTGGGGGCCAGAACACTGAAGCTTTCTTT. This sequence encodes CATSRDLGPGGQNTEAFF. The complete variable domain, with remaining parts taken from reference TRBV15 and TRBJ1-1, reads DAMVIQNPRYQVTQFGKPVTLSCSQTLNHNVMYWYQQKSSQAPKLLFHYYDKDFNNEADTPDNFQSRRPNTSFCFLDIRSPGLGDTAMYLCATSRDLGPGGQNTEAFFGQGTRLTVV.

The genes are TRBV5-6 and TRBJ2-5, with TRBD2 identical over 14 bases. CDR1 and CDR2 from the germline V gene are SGHDT and YYEEEE. The CDR3 spans 18 residues. V was pared by 4 bases and J by 4 bases, with 12 bases of the junction left unmatched. The CDR3 reads CASSRDLAGLAGGETQYF. The CDR3, as DNA: TGTGCCAGCAGCCGCGACCTCGCCGGACTAGCGGGAGGAGAGACCCAGTACTTC.

The chain has TRBV20-1 and TRBJ1-1; weak D call: TRBD1 (5 bases). Trimming stripped 5 bases from V and 3 bases from J, with 16 bases between. The CDR3 spans 14 residues. The germline gives CDR1 DFQATT, CDR2 SNEGSKA (reference sequence). CDR3: CSAAGGQGDTEAFF. CDR3 DNA: TGCAGTGCTGCGGGTGGTCAGGGAGACACTGAAGCTTTCTTT.

This chain links TRBV15 with TRBJ1-6; 8 bases match TRBD1. CDR1 LNHNV and CDR2 YYDKDF come from the germline V gene (reference sequence). The V and J ends lost 4 bases and 9 bases, in that order; junction bases with no gene match: 8. The CDR3 contains 15 residues. For the CDR3, the DNA is TGTGCCACCAGCACCCGACAGGGGTTGAGTTCACCCCTCCACTTT. Its translation is CATSTRQGLSSPLHF.

The rearrangement uses TRBV14 and TRBJ2-1; tentatively, D is TRBD1 (5 bases). CDR1 and CDR2 (germline): SGHDN, FVKESK. The V end lost 1 base, the J end lost 3 bases, and 10 bases lay between the germline ends. The CDR3 runs to 15 residues. For the CDR3, the DNA is TGTGCCAGCAGCCAAGGTCGTCAGGGCTACAATGAGCAGTTCTTC. Its protein product is CASSQGRQGYNEQFF. The whole variable domain, remainder taken from reference TRBV14 and TRBJ2-1, is EAGVTQFPSHSVIEKGQTVTLRCDPISGHDNLYWYRRVMGKEIKFLLHFVKESKQDESGMPNNRFLAERTGGTYSTLKVQPAELEDSGVYFCASSQGRQGYNEQFFGPGTRLTVL.

The chain recombines TRBV7-2 with TRBJ2-1; 7 bases line up with TRBD2. Germline V lookup: CDR1 SGHTA, CDR2 FQGNSA. Losses at the gene ends were 3 bases for V and 6 bases for J; bases not matched to a gene: 5. CDR3 length: 14 residues. The DNA for the CDR3 is TGTGCCAGCAGCTTTGGACTAGTAGGCAATGAGCAGTTCTTC. It is translated as CASSFGLVGNEQFF. Variable domain in full (rest from reference TRBV7-2 and TRBJ2-1): GAGVSQSPSNKVTEKGKDVELRCDPISGHTALYWYRQSLGQGLEFLIYFQGNSAPDKSGLPSDRFSAERTGGSVSTLTIQRTQQEDSAVYLCASSFGLVGNEQFFGPGTRLTVL.

This clonotype showed up just a few times. The rearrangement joins TRBV7-8 to TRBJ2-7; a possible D gene is TRBD2 (6 bases). Trimming cost V 8 bases and J 2 bases, with 10 bases left between them. The CDR3 contains 12 residues. Germline V lookup: CDR1 SGHVS, CDR2 FQNEAQ. The CDR3 sequence: CASRGATYEQYF. The DNA for the CDR3 is TGTGCCAGCCGCGGGGCCACCTACGAGCAGTACTTC.

This clonotype has more than one count but fewer than ten. The V gene is TRBV6-6, the J gene TRBJ2-1; 10 bases match TRBD2. Germline loops: CDR1 MNHNY, CDR2 SVGAGI (reference sequence). The CDR3 consists of 15 residues. J lost 5 bases, V lost 7 bases, and 8 bases had no gene match. Here the CDR3 DNA reads TGTGCCAGCACCGCTAGCGGGAGCGACCACAATGAGCAGTTCTTC. This codes for CASTASGSDHNEQFF.

The V and J genes are TRBV4-2 and TRBJ2-1; 9 bases are shared with TRBD2. Germline V CDR1 and CDR2: LGHNA, YNFKEQ. V shed 1 base, J shed 1 base, and the junction held 14 bases outside the gene matches. The CDR3 spans 20 residues. The CDR3 nucleotides are TGTGCCAGCAGCCAAGTGGGTCTAGCGGGACGGGTCCCTTCCTACAATGAGCAGTTCTTC. Protein product: CASSQVGLAGRVPSYNEQFF.

This clonotype was detected only a few times. The chain uses TRBV29-1 and TRBJ2-7, with 7 bases matching TRBD1. The CDR3 covers 13 residues. The V segment lost 5 bases and the J segment 0 bases; nucleotides outside the gene matches: 4. The germline V gene encodes CDR1 SQVTM and CDR2 ANQGSEA. The chain's CDR3 is CSVHPGGSYEQYF. The CDR3 region has the DNA TGCAGCGTTCACCCAGGGGGCTCCTACGAGCAGTACTTC.

This clonotype was counted between two and nine times. This chain connects TRBV13 to TRBJ2-7; possibly TRBD1 for D (5 bases). The CDR3 loop spans 15 amino acids. V shed 4 bases and J shed 3 bases, with 16 bases lying between them. Germline-derived CDR1 and CDR2 are PRHDT and FYEKMQ (reference sequence). The CDR3 DNA is TGTGCCAGCAGCTCGCTAGGGGAAGGCAACTACGAGCAGTACTTC. This encodes CASSSLGEGNYEQYF.

The chain recombines TRBV6-5 with TRBJ2-7; D remains unclear. The CDR3 runs to 13 residues. Looked up from germline, CDR1 is MNHEY and CDR2 is SVGAGI. The germline V and J ends were trimmed by 9 bases and 0 bases, with 12 bases remaining between them. The CDR3 loop reads CASCGGSSYEQYF. The CDR3, as DNA: TGTGCCAGTTGTGGCGGAAGCTCCTACGAGCAGTACTTC.

The V call is TRBV27, the J call TRBJ2-1; the D gene is possibly TRBD1 (6 bases). The V gene's germline CDR1 is MNHEY and CDR2 SMNVEV (reference sequence). V lost 8 bases to trimming and J lost 4 bases, with 21 bases between them. There are 16 residues in the CDR3. CDR3 sequence: CASSQGSLPTYNEQFF. As DNA, the CDR3 is TGTGCCAGCTCACAGGGAAGCCTCCCCACATACAATGAGCAGTTCTTC.

Here the CDR3 reads CASSSAIAGNTGELFF. CDR3 coding DNA: TGTGCCAGCAGCTCTGCTATAGCGGGGAACACCGGGGAGCTGTTTTTT. The genes are TRBV7-8 and TRBJ2-2; 7 positions agree with TRBD2. The CDR3 runs to 16 residues. CDR1 SGHVS and CDR2 FQNEAQ come from the germline V gene. Trimming at V came to 4 bases and at J to 1 base, leaving 6 bases not matched to a gene.

The chain uses TRBV4-3 and TRBJ2-5; 9 nucleotides match TRBD1. With 0 bases clipped from V and 9 bases from J, the junction kept 11 bases outside the gene matches. The CDR3 covers 16 residues. The germline V gene encodes CDR1 LGHNA and CDR2 YSLEER. The CDR3 reads CASSQDSGTGYPAQYF. The CDR3 nucleotides read TGCGCCAGCAGCCAAGATTCCGGGACAGGGTATCCGGCCCAGTACTTC.

This clonotype appeared a few times. This CDR3 reads CASSPIPPLSGENEQFF. The CDR3 nucleotides are TGTGCCAGCAGCCCAATCCCCCCTTTGTCCGGGGAAAACGAGCAGTTCTTC. V and J are TRBV6-6 and TRBJ2-1, with D perhaps matching TRBD2 (5 bases). The V gene's germline CDR1 is MNHNY and CDR2 SVGAGI (reference sequence). V lost 6 bases to trimming and J lost 10 bases, with 28 bases between them. The CDR3 contains 17 residues.